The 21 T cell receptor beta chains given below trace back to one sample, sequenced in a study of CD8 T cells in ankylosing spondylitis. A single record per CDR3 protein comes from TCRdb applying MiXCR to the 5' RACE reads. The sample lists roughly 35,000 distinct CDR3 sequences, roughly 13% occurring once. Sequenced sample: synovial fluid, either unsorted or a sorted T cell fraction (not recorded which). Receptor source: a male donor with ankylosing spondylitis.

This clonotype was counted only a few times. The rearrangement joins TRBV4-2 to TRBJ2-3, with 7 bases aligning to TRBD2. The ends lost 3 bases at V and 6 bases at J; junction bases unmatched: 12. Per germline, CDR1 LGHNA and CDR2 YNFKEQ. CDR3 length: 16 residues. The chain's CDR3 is CASSHPYSTGGDTQYF. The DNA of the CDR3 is TGTGCCAGCAGCCACCCCTACTCAACCGGGGGGGATACGCAGTATTTT.

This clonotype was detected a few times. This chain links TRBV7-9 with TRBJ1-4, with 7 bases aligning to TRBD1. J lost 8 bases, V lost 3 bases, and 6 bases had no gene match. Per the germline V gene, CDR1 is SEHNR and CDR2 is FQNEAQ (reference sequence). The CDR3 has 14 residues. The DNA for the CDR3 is TGTGCCAGCAGCTTCGTTAGCAGGGGGGAAAAACTGTTTTTT. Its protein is CASSFVSRGEKLFF.

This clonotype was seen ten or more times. The CDR3 DNA reads TGTGCCAGCAGTCTCGAGAGGTTCTACAATGAGCAGTTCTTC. Amino acids: CASSLERFYNEQFF. The genes are TRBV27 and TRBJ2-1, with unresolved D. The CDR3 loop spans 14 amino acids. Trimming stripped 5 bases from V and 3 bases from J, with 11 bases between. Per germline, CDR1 MNHEY and CDR2 SMNVEV (reference sequence).

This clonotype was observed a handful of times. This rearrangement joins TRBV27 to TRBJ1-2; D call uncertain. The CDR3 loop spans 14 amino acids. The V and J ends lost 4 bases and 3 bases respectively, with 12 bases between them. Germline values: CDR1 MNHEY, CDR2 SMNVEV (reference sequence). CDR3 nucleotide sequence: TGTGCCAGCAGTTACGGCCCTCAGTACTATGGCTACACCTTC. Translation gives CASSYGPQYYGYTF.

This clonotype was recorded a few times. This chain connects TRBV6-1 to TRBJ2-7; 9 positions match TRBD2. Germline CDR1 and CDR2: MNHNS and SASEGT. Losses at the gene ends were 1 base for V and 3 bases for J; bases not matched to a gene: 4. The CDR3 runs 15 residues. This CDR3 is CASSEGLAGLYEQYF. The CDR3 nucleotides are TGTGCCAGCAGTGAAGGGCTAGCGGGGCTCTACGAGCAGTACTTC.

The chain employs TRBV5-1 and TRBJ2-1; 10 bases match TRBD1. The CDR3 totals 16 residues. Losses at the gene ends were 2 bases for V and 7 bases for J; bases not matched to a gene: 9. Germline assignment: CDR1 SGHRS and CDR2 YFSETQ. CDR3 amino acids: CASSFDDRGRMNEQFF. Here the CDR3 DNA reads TGCGCCAGCAGCTTTGACGACAGGGGGCGCATGAATGAGCAGTTCTTC.

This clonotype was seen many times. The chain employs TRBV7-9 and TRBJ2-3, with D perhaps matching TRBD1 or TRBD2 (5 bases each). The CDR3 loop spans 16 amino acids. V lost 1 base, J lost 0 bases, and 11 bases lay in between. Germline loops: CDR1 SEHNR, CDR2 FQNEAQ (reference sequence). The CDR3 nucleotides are TGTGCCAGCAGCTTAGAAACCGGGGCAAGCACAGATACGCAGTATTTT. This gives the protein CASSLETGASTDTQYF. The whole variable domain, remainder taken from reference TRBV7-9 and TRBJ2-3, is DTGVSQNPRHKITKRGQNVTFRCDPISEHNRLYWYRQTLGQGPEFLTYFQNEAQLEKSRLLSDRFSAERPKGSFSTLEIQRTEQGDSAMYLCASSLETGASTDTQYFGPGTRLTVL.

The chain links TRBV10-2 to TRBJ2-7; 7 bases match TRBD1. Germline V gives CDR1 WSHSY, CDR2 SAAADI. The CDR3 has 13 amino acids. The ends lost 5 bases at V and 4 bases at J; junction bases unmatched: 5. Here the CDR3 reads CASSLGQRYEQYF. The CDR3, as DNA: TGCGCCAGCAGTCTGGGACAGAGGTACGAGCAGTACTTC.

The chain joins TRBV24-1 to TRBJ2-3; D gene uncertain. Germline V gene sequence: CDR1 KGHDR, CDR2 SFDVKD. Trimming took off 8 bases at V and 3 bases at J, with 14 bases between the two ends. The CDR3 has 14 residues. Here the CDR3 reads CATMFQLGTDTQYF. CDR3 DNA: TGTGCCACCATGTTTCAGTTAGGGACAGATACGCAGTATTTT.

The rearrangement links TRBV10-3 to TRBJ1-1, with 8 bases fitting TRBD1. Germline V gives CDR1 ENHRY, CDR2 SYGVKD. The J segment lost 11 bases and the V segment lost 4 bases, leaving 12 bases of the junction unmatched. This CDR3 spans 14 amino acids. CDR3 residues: CAISGDRREAGAFF. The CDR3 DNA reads TGTGCCATCAGTGGGGACAGGAGAGAGGCGGGCGCTTTCTTT.

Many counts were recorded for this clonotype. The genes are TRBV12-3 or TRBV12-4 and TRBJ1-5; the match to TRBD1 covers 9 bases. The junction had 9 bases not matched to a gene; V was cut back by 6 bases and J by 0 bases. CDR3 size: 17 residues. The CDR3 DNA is TGTGCCAGCAGCCCGGGACAGGGCTTTGTTAGCAATCAGCCCCAGCATTTT. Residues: CASSPGQGFVSNQPQHF.

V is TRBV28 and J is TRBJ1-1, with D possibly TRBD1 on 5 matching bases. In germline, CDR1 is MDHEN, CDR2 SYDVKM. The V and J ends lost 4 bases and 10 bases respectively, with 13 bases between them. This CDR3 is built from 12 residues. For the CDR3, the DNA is TGTGCCAGCAGTTATTCCGGGACCCGAGCTTTCTTT. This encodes CASSYSGTRAFF.

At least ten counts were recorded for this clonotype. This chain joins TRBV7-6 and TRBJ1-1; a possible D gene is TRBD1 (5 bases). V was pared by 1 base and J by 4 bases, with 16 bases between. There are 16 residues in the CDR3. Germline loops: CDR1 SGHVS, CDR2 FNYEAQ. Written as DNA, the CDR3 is TGTGCCAGCAGCTTAGGGGGGGAGTCTTTGAGCACTGAAGCTTTCTTT. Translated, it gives CASSLGGESLSTEAFF.

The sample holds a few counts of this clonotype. The CDR3 coding sequence is TGCAGTGCTAGCCCGTCAGGGGGGATTTCCTACGAGCAGTACTTC. It encodes CSASPSGGISYEQYF. This chain links TRBV20-1 with TRBJ2-7, with D possibly matching TRBD1 (7 bases). There are 15 residues in the CDR3. CDR1 is DFQATT and CDR2 is SNEGSKA in the germline V gene (reference sequence). Trimming cost V 3 bases and J 1 base, with 16 bases left between them.

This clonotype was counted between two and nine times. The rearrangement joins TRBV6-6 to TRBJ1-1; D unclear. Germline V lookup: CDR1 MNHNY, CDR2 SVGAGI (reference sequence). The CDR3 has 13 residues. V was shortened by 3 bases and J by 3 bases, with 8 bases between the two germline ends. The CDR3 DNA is TGTGCCAGCAGTTATGGTGAGGACACTGAAGCTTTCTTT. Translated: CASSYGEDTEAFF.

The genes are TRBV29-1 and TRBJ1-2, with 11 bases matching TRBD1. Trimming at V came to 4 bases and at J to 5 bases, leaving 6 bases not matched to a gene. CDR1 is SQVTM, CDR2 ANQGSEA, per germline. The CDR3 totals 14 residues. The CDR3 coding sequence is TGCAGCGTTGGTCCCGGGACAGGGGGGTATGGCTACACCTTC. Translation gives CSVGPGTGGYGYTF.

CDR3 loop: CASSPGGPFGYEQYF. The CDR3 DNA is TGTGCCAGCAGCCCAGGAGGGCCTTTTGGGTACGAGCAGTACTTC. The J gene is TRBJ2-7, the V gene TRBV28; D may be TRBD2 (6 bases). V shed 6 bases and J shed 4 bases, with 19 bases lying between them. Per the germline V gene, CDR1 is MDHEN and CDR2 is SYDVKM. This CDR3 is 15 amino acids long.

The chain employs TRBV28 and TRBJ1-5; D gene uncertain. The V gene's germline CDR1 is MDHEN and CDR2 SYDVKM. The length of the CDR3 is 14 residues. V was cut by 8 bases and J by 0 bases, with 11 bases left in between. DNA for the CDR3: TGTGCCAGCCGGACGGCCTATAGCAATCAGCCCCAGCATTTT. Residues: CASRTAYSNQPQHF. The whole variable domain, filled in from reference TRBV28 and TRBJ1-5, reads DVKVTQSSRYLVKRTGEKVFLECVQDMDHENMFWYRQDPGLGLRLIYFSYDVKMKEKGDIPEGYSVSREKKERFSLILESASTNQTSMYLCASRTAYSNQPQHFGDGTRLSIL.

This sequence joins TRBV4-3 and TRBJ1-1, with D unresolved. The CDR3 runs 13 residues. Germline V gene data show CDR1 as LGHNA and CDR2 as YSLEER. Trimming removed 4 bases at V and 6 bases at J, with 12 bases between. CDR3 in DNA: TGCGCCAGCAGCCCTGAGCTAGGCCCTGAAGCTTTCTTT. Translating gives CASSPELGPEAFF.

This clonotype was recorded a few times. The CDR3 loop reads CASSLVPGLAGGPRQFF. CDR3 coding DNA: TGTGCCAGCAGCTTAGTCCCGGGACTAGCGGGGGGCCCTAGGCAGTTCTTC. This sequence joins TRBV7-9 and TRBJ2-1; 15 bases match TRBD2. V shed 1 base, J shed 12 bases, and the junction held 10 bases outside the gene matches. The CDR3 is 17 amino acids. Germline V lookup: CDR1 SEHNR, CDR2 FQNEAQ (reference sequence).

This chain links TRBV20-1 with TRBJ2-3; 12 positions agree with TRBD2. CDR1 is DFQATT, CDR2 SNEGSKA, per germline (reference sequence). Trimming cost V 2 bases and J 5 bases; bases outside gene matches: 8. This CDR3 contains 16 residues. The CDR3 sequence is CSARFPGLAGEDTQYF. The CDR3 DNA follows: TGCAGTGCTAGATTCCCGGGACTAGCGGGCGAAGATACGCAGTATTTT.